According to its frequency, the clone carrying this T cell receptor beta chain is large. This entry comes from a study of human CD8 memory T cell subsets. Sequencing libraries of TCR beta were made by UMI-labeled 5' RACE. Reprocessing the 5' RACE reads, TCRdb reports a single entry for every CDR3 protein and omits DNA. In total, the table holds fewer than 7,500 distinct CDR3 sequences. Germline values: CDR1 SGHTA, CDR2 FQGNSA. The CDR3 is made up of 12 amino acids. This TCR derives from a human donor in good health. The chain joins TRBV7-2 to TRBJ2-5. Sequencing input: CD8+ T cells from PBMCs. The CDR3 loop reads CASSPMGETQYF.